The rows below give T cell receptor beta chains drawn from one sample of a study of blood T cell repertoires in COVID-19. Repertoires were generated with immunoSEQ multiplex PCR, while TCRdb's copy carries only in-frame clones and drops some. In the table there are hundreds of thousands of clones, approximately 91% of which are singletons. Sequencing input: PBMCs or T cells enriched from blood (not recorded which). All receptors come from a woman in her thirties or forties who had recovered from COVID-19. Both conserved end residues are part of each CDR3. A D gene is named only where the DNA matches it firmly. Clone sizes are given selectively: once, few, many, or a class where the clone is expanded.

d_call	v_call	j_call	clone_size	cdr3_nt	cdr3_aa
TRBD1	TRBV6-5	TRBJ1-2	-	TGTGCCAGCAGTTACTCTGGGGACAGTGGGGGCTATGGCTACACCTTC	CASSYSGDSGGYGYTF
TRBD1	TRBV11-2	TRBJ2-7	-	TGTGCCAGCAGCTTAGATATAGGTCAACAGGGGGCGACCGCATCCGAGCAGTACTTC	CASSLDIGQQGATASEQYF
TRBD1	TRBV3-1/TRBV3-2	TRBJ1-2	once	TGTGCCAGCAGCCCTCGGGACAGGGATGGCTACACCTTC	CASSPRDRDGYTF
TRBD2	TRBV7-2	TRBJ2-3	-	TGTGCCAGCAGCAAGGGGACTAGCGGGAGAACGGATACGCAGTATTTT	CASSKGTSGRTDTQYF
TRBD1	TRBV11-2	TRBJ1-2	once	TGTGCCAGCAGCTTAGCTGCGACAGGGGAGTATGGCTACACCTTC	CASSLAATGEYGYTF
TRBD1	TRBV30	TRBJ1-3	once	TGTGCCTGGACCCCAACGGACAGGGGGCTAAACACCATATATTTT	CAWTPTDRGLNTIYF
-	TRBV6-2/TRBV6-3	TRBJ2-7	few	TGTGCCAGCAGCCCTGGGGGAGGTGGCGAGCAGTACTTC	CASSPGGGGEQYF
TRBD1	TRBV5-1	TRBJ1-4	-	TGCGCCAGCAGCCCTCGGACAGGAATTGATGAAAAACTGTTTTTT	CASSPRTGIDEKLFF
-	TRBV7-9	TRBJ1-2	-	TGTGCCAGCAGCCCGGTTACCGGGTACGTCTATGGCTACACCTTC	CASSPVTGYVYGYTF
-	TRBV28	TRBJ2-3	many	TGTGCCAGCAGTTTAAGTGGAGCCAGGGTCAGGGGTACGCAGTATTTT	CASSLSGARVRGTQYF
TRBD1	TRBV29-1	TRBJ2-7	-	TGCAGCGAGCTCCGACCTTCGACAGGGACCGAGCAGTACTTC	CSELRPSTGTEQYF
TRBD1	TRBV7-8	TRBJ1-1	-	TGTGCCAGCAGCTCGGGGACAGGGGTACACACTGAAGCTTTCTTT	CASSSGTGVHTEAFF
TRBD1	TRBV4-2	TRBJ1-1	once	TGTGCCAGCTCCACAGACAGGGGAAGGACTGAAGCTTTCTTT	CASSTDRGRTEAFF
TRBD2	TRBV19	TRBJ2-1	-	TGTGCCAGTAGTATAGGGACTAGCGAGTACAATGAGCAGTTCTTC	CASSIGTSEYNEQFF
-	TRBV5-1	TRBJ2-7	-	TGCGCCAGCAGCCGATTCACAGGGTCCTCCTACGAGCAGTACTTC	CASSRFTGSSYEQYF
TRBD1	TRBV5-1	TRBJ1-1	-	TGCGCCAGCAGCTTGGAATGGGGGGACAGGCAGATGAACACTGAAGCTTTCTTT	CASSLEWGDRQMNTEAFF
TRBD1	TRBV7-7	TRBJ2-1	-	TGTGCTAGCAGCTTCAAAGTAGCCCCGTGGACAGGGCGCTACAATGAGCAGTTCTTC	CASSFKVAPWTGRYNEQFF
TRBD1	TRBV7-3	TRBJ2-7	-	TGTGCCAGCAGCGACTGGACAGGGGGCAGCTACGAGCAGTACTTC	CASSDWTGGSYEQYF
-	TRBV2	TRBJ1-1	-	TGTGCCAGCAGTGCGCGGCGCGGAACTGAAGCTTTCTTT	CASSARRGTEAFF
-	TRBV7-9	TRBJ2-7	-	TGTGCCAGCAGCCTAGCGGCCAGGGGTACCGAGCAGTACTTC	CASSLAARGTEQYF
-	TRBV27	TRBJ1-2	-	TGTGCCAGCAGTTTTGGGGCAGATCCTTTATACTATGGCTACACCTTC	CASSFGADPLYYGYTF
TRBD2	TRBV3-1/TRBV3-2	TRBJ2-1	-	TGTGCCAGCAGCCAAGTGTCGAGCGGGGAAGGGAAGCAGTTCTTC	CASSQVSSGEGKQFF
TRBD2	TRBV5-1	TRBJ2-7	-	TGCGCCAGCAGTACTCCGGGACTAGGATCCTACGAGCAGTACTTC	CASSTPGLGSYEQYF
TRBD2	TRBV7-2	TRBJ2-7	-	TGTGCCAGCAGCTTCCCCCCCCAGCGGGGTTACGAGCAGTACTTC	CASSFPPQRGYEQYF
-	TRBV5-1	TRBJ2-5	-	TGCGCCAGCAGCTTGTCCAGTTTCGAGACCCAGTACTTC	CASSLSSFETQYF
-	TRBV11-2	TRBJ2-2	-	TGTGCCAGCAGCTTCAATACCGGGGAGCTGTTTTTT	CASSFNTGELFF
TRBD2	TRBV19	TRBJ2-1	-	TGTGCCAGTAGTCTGATTCCTAGCGGGAGAGGCAATGAGCAGTTCTTC	CASSLIPSGRGNEQFF
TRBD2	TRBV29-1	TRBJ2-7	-	TGCAGCGGACTTAAGCGGGGGGAGGGAAACGAGCAGTACTTC	CSGLKRGEGNEQYF
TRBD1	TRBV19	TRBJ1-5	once	TGTGCCAGTAGTCTCCGCGGACAGGGAGGCAATCAGCCCCAGCATTTT	CASSLRGQGGNQPQHF
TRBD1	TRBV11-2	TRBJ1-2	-	TGTGCCAGCAGTAAAGGGACAGGGGTGAGAGGCTACACCTTC	CASSKGTGVRGYTF
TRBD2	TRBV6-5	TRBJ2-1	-	TGTGCCAGCAGTCGACTAGCGGGAGCGAATGAGCAGTTCTTC	CASSRLAGANEQFF
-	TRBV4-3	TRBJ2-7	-	TGCGCCAGCAGCCAAGACAGAAGCTCCTACGAGCAGTACTTC	CASSQDRSSYEQYF
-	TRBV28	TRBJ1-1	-	TGTGCCAGCAGTGCCGAACAGGGCCTGGGCACTGAAGCTTTCTTT	CASSAEQGLGTEAFF
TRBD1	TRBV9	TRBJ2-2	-	TGTGCCAGCGGGACAGTTAACACCGGGGAGCTGTTTTTT	CASGTVNTGELFF
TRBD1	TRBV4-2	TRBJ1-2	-	TGTGCCAGCAGCCAAGATCAGGGGGCGCGGACGAATATAGGTGGCTACACCTTC	CASSQDQGARTNIGGYTF
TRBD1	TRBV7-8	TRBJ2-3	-	TGTGCCAGCAGTCGACAGGGGAAACAAGATACGCAGTATTTT	CASSRQGKQDTQYF
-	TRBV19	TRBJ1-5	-	TGTGCCAGTAGTATTCTGAACAGGGTCAATCAGCCCCAGCATTTT	CASSILNRVNQPQHF
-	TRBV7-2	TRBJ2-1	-	TGTGCCAGCAGCTTATGGGCTTTGCTCAATGAGCAGTTCTTC	CASSLWALLNEQFF
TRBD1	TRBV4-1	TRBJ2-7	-	TGCGCCAGCAGCCAAGGGACAGGGAGCGACGAGCAGTACTTC	CASSQGTGSDEQYF
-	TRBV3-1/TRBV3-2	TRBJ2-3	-	TGTGCCAGCAGCCAGCGAGATACGCAGTATTTT	CASSQRDTQYF
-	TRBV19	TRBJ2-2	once	TGTGCCAGCAAGGGACATTATGACGCCGGGGAGCTGTTTTTT	CASKGHYDAGELFF
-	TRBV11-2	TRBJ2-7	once	TGTGCCAGCAGCTTACGGCCCTCGGGGGAGCAGTACTTC	CASSLRPSGEQYF
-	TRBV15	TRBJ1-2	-	TGTGCCACCAGCGCCAGTAACTATGGCTACACCTTC	CATSASNYGYTF
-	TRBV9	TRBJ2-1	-	TGTGCCAGCAGCGTAAAAGGTTGGGGGGACTCCTACAATGAGCAGTTCTTC	CASSVKGWGDSYNEQFF
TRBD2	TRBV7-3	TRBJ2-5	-	TGTGCCAGCAGCCACCAGGGAGCGGGGAAAGAGACCCAGTACTTC	CASSHQGAGKETQYF
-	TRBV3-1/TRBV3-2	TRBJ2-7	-	TGTGCCAGCAGCCCACCTTTCGCCAGAGGGAACTACGAGCAGTACTTC	CASSPPFARGNYEQYF
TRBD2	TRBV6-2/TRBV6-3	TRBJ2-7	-	TGTGCCAGCAGTGATAGCGGGGGTCCTTCCTACGAGCAGTACTTC	CASSDSGGPSYEQYF
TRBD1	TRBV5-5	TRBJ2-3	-	TGTGCCAGCAGCACCAGACAGGGTTGGACCCGAGATACGCAGTATTTT	CASSTRQGWTRDTQYF
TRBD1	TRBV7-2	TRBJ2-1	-	TGTGCCAGCAGCTTAAGCTCCGGACAGGACGAGCAGTTCTTC	CASSLSSGQDEQFF
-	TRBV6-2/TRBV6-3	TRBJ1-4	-	TGTGCCAGCAGTTACTCGAGACCAGGAACTAATGAAAAACTGTTTTTT	CASSYSRPGTNEKLFF
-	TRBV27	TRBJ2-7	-	TGTGCCAGCAGTTTACAACAGGGATACGAGCAGTACTTC	CASSLQQGYEQYF
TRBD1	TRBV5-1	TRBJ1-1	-	TGCGCCAGCAGTGTTGGCGGGACAGAGAACACTGAAGCTTTCTTT	CASSVGGTENTEAFF
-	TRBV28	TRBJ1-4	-	TGTGCCAGCAGTTATACAGCAACTAATGAAAAACTGTTTTTT	CASSYTATNEKLFF
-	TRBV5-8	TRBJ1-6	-	TGTGCCAGCAGCCCCCGAGGACAGAACAATTCACCCCTCCACTTT	CASSPRGQNNSPLHF
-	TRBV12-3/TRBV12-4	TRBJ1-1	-	TGTGCCAGCAGTTTAGCGCCTACAGGATCCCATTTCTTT	CASSLAPTGSHFF